These 11 T cell receptor beta chains were all obtained from the same sample, sequenced in a study of regulatory T cells in long-lasting Graves disease. Combining iRepertoire HTBI primers with Arm-PCR of CDR3 regions, the authors built TCR beta libraries. TCRdb reanalysed the multiplex PCR reads using MiXCR and keeps one entry per CDR3 protein. Of around 500,000 distinct CDR3 sequences in the sample, roughly 13% were seen once. The time point: newly diagnosed GD, antithyroid drugs for less than 3 months. PBMC-derived RNA was used for the TCR library. This sample was also put to use in a study of T cells in Graves' hyperthyroidism and ophthalmopathy.

The sequenced sample was peripheral blood mononuclear cells (PBMCs), obtained at new diagnosis, from a patient treated with antithyroid drugs. Every receptor here comes from a man aged 25-45 years with Graves disease.

Ten or more counts support this clonotype. The V gene is TRBV29-1, the J gene TRBJ1-4; no definite D call. Germline CDR1 and CDR2: SQVTM and ANQGSEA. This CDR3 has 13 residues. Trimming took off 7 bases at V and 8 bases at J, with 17 bases between the two ends. CDR3 nucleotides: TGCAGCGCTGCCTACAGTAGCCGAGAAAAACTGTTTTTT. It translates to CSAAYSSREKLFF.

This clonotype was seen more than once but under ten times. The V gene is TRBV5-1, the J gene TRBJ2-1; perhaps TRBD2 as D (5 bases). V gave up 2 bases and J gave up 0 bases, with 15 bases separating them. The CDR3 length is 17 residues. Germline-derived CDR1 and CDR2 are SGHRS and YFSETQ. CDR3: CASSFYSSTSSYNEQFF. In DNA, the CDR3 is TGCGCCAGCAGCTTCTATTCTAGCACGAGCTCCTACAATGAGCAGTTCTTC.

In this sample, this clonotype turned up many times. The V and J genes are TRBV20-1 and TRBJ2-5, with D perhaps TRBD2 (6 bases). The CDR3 has 16 residues. Deletions cut 5 bases from V and 2 bases from J, with 21 bases between. Germline-derived CDR1 and CDR2 are DFQATT and SNEGSKA (reference sequence). The CDR3 DNA follows: TGCAGTGCTGCCTGGGGCTACTTGAGCGGGCAAGAGACCCAGTACTTC. Its translation is CSAAWGYLSGQETQYF.

This clonotype was recorded at least ten times. The chain carries TRBV2 and TRBJ2-2; D perhaps matches TRBD2 (5 bases). The CDR3 contains 15 residues. Germline loops: CDR1 SNHLY, CDR2 FYNNEI. Trimming pared 7 bases from V and 1 base from J, leaving 13 bases between. CDR3 region: CASIVGLRNTGELFF. The CDR3 DNA is TGTGCCAGCATAGTCGGACTCCGGAACACCGGGGAGCTGTTTTTT.

This clonotype came up many times. V and J are TRBV2 and TRBJ2-2; perhaps TRBD1 as D (5 bases). Germline V gives CDR1 SNHLY, CDR2 FYNNEI. Trimming removed 9 bases at V and 6 bases at J, with 11 bases between. The CDR3 sequence is 12 residues long. CDR3 loop: CARGELAGELFF. CDR3 coding DNA: TGTGCCAGAGGGGAACTTGCCGGGGAGCTGTTTTTT.

This clonotype was detected ten times or more. V is TRBV27 and J is TRBJ1-1; D call uncertain. Between the trimmed V and J ends, which lost 3 bases and 7 bases, there was a span of 6 bases. This CDR3 spans 11 amino acids. Germline assignment: CDR1 MNHEY and CDR2 SMNVEV (reference sequence). The CDR3 protein is CASSFGYEAFF. As DNA, the CDR3 is TGTGCCAGCAGTTTTGGGTATGAAGCTTTCTTT.

There are many counts of this clonotype. This chain connects TRBV12-3 or TRBV12-4 to TRBJ1-6; 9 bases map to TRBD1. CDR3 length: 14 amino acids. J gave up 1 base and V 8 bases, and 0 bases lay outside the gene matches. In DNA, the CDR3 is TGTGCCAGCGGACAGGGGTCCTATAATTCACCCCTCCACTTT. Translating gives CASGQGSYNSPLHF.

This clonotype was counted ten times or more. This chain joins TRBV12-3 or TRBV12-4 and TRBJ1-5; no clear D gene. The V gene lost 7 bases and the J gene lost 4 bases, with 17 bases spanning the gap. There are 15 residues in the CDR3. The CDR3 region is CASTPGYVSNQPQHF. CDR3 nucleotides: TGTGCCAGCACCCCGGGGTACGTCTCGAATCAGCCCCAGCATTTT.

A few counts support this clonotype. The V call is TRBV29-1, the J call TRBJ2-7, with D perhaps matching TRBD2 (5 bases). The germline gives CDR1 SQVTM, CDR2 ANQGSEA. V was trimmed by 4 bases and J by 4 bases, leaving 8 bases between them. CDR3 size: 11 residues. The DNA of the CDR3 is TGCAGCGTTGTACTAGTTTACGAGCAGTACTTC. It yields the protein CSVVLVYEQYF.

At least ten counts were recorded for this clonotype. The rearrangement joins TRBV29-1 to TRBJ2-7, with 8 bases identical to TRBD1. This CDR3 spans 15 amino acids. The V gene end was trimmed by 6 bases and the J gene end by 0 bases; junction bases not matched to a gene: 10. Germline V gene lookup returns CDR1 SQVTM and CDR2 ANQGSEA. CDR3 DNA sequence: TGCAGCGTAGTCGGGACAGGCCCTCTCTCCTACGAGCAGTACTTC. Residues: CSVVGTGPLSYEQYF.

Many counts were recorded for this clonotype. The V and J genes are TRBV3-1 and TRBJ1-3; D unresolved. Germline V lookup: CDR1 LGHDT, CDR2 YNNKEL (reference sequence). V lost 0 bases and J lost 3, with 21 bases in between. This CDR3 spans 19 amino acids. CDR3 in amino acids: CASSQDPISYGSHGNTIYF. The CDR3 nucleotides read TGTGCCAGCAGCCAAGACCCTATCTCCTATGGGTCTCATGGAAACACCATATATTTT.